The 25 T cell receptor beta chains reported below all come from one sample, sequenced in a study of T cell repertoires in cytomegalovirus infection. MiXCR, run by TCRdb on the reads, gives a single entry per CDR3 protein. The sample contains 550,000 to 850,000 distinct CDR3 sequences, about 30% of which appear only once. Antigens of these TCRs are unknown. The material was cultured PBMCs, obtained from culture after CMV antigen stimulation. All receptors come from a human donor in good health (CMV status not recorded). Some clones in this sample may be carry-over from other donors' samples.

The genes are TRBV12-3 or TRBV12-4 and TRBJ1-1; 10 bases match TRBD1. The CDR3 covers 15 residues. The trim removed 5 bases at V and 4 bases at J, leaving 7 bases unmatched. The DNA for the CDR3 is TGTGCCAGCAGTCCGATGGGACAGGGGCTCACTGAAGCTTTCTTT. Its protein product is CASSPMGQGLTEAFF.

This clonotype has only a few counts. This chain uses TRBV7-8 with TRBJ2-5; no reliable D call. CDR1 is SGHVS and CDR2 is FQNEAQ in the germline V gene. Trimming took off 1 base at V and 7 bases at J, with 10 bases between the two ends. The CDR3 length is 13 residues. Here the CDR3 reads CASSLDSPATQYF. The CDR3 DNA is TGTGCCAGCAGCTTAGACTCGCCGGCGACCCAGTACTTC.

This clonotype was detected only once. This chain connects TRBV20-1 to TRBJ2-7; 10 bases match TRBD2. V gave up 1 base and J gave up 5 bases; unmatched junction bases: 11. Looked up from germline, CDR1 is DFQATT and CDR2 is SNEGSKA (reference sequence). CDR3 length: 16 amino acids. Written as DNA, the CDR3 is TGCAGTGCTAGAGTTGGCAGCGGGAGGGCCCGCGACGAGCAGTACTTC. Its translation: CSARVGSGRARDEQYF.

The CDR3 DNA is TGTGCCAGCAGATCCGACAGGGATCCTGGAAACACCATATATTTT. This sequence encodes CASRSDRDPGNTIYF. The chain has TRBV6-8 and TRBJ1-3; 7 nucleotides match TRBD1. Germline CDR1 reads MNHGY; CDR2 reads SAAAGT. V lost 6 bases, J lost 2 bases, and 7 bases stayed unmatched. The CDR3 totals 15 residues.

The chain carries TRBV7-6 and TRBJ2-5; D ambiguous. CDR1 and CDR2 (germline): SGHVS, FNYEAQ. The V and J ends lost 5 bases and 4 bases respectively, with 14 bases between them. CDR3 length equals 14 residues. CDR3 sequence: CASSRVGLRETQYF. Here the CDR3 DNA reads TGTGCCAGCAGCCGAGTAGGGCTCAGAGAGACCCAGTACTTC. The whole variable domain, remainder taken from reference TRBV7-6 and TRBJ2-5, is GAGVSQSPRYKVTKRGQDVALRCDPISGHVSLYWYRQALGQGPEFLTYFNYEAQQDKSGLPNDRFSAERPEGSISTLTIQRTEQRDSAMYRCASSRVGLRETQYFGPGTRLLVL.

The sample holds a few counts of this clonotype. CDR3 sequence reads: CASSPPRDRGRTGELFF. The CDR3 region has the DNA TGTGCCAGCAGCCCCCCCCGGGACAGGGGGCGGACCGGGGAGCTGTTTTTT. The chain has TRBV5-4 and TRBJ2-2; 12 nucleotides align to TRBD1. The CDR3 has 17 amino acids. Trimming at V came to 4 bases and at J to 5 bases, leaving 9 bases not matched to a gene. CDR1 and CDR2 from the germline V gene are SGHNT and YYREEE (reference sequence).

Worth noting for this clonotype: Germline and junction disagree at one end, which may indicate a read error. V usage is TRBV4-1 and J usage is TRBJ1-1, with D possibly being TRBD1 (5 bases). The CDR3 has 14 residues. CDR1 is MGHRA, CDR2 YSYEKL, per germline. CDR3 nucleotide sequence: TGTGCCAGCAGCCAAAATCAGGGATACACTGAAGCTTTCTTT. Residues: CASSQNQGYTEAFF.

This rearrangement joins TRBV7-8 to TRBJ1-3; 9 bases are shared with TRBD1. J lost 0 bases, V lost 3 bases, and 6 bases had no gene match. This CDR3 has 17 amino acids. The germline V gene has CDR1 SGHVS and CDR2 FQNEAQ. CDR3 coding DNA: TGTGCCAGCAGCTTTCCGGGACAGGGACTCTCTGGAAACACCATATATTTT. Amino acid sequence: CASSFPGQGLSGNTIYF.

The CDR3: CASSWGKDIFDLEQFF. DNA of the CDR3: TGTGCCAGCAGTTGGGGAAAGGACATCTTTGACCTTGAGCAGTTCTTC. The chain is built from TRBV6-2 or TRBV6-3 and TRBJ2-1; D may be TRBD1 (5 bases). The ends were cut back, 4 bases at V and 9 bases at J, with 22 bases in the middle. The CDR3 loop spans 16 amino acids. The germline V gene encodes CDR1 MNHEY and CDR2 SVGEGT.

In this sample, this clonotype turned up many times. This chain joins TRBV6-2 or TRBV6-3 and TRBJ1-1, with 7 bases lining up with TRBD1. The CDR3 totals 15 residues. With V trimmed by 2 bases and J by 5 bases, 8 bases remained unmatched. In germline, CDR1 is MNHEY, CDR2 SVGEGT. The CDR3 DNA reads TGTGCCAGCAGTTACCCGGACAGGAAAAAGACTGAAGCTTTCTTT. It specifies CASSYPDRKKTEAFF.

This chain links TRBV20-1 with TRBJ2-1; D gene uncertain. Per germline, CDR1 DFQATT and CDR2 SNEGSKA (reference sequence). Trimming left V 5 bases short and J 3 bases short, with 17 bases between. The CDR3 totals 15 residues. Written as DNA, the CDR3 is TGCAGTGCTCCACTTGATGAGCCCAACTACAATGAGCAGTTCTTC. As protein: CSAPLDEPNYNEQFF.

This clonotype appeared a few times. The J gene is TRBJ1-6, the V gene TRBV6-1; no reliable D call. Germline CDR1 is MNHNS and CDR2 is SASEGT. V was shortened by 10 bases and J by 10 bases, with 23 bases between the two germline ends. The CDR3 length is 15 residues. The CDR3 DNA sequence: TGTGCCACACGCCGCCAGGTCGGGGTTGACTCACCCCTCCACTTT. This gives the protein CATRRQVGVDSPLHF.

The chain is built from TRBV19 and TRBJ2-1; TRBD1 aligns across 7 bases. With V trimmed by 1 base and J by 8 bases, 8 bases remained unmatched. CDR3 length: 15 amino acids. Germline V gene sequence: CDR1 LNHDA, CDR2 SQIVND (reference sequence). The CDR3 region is CASSIGGGRGHEQFF. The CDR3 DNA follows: TGTGCCAGTAGTATAGGAGGGGGCAGGGGACATGAGCAGTTCTTC. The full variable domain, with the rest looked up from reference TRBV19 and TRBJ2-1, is DGGITQSPKYLFRKEGQNVTLSCEQNLNHDAMYWYRQDPGQGLRLIYYSQIVNDFQKGDIAEGYSVSREKKESFPLTVTSAQKNPTAFYLCASSIGGGRGHEQFFGPGTRLTVL.

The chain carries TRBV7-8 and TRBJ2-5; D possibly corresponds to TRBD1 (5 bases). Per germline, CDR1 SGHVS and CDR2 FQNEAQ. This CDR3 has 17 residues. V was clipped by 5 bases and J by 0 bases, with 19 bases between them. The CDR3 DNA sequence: TGTGCCAGCAGCGTAGGCTGGGCCAGGGATTACCAAGAGACCCAGTACTTC. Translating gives CASSVGWARDYQETQYF.

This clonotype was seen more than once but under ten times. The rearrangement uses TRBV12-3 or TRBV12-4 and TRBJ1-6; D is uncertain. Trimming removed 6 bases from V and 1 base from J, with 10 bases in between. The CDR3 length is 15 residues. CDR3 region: CASSLEVSYNSPLHF. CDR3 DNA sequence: TGTGCCAGCAGCCTAGAGGTTTCCTATAATTCACCCCTCCACTTT.

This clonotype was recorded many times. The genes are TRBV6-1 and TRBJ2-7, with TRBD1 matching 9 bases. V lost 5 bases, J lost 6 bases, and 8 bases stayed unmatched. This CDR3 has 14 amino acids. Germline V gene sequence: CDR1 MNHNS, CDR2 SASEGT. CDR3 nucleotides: TGTGCCAGCAGTAAGCCGGGGACAGGGCCCGAGCAGTACTTC. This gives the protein CASSKPGTGPEQYF.

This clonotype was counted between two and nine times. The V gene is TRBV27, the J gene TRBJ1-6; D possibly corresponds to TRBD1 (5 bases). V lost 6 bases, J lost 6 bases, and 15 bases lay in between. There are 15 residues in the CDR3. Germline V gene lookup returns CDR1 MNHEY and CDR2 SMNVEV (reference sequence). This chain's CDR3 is CASSDTGRSNSPLHF. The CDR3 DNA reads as TGTGCCAGCAGCGATACAGGCCGCTCTAATTCACCCCTCCACTTT.

CDR3 amino acids: CASSLMGTGGNEQFF. The CDR3 nucleotides are TGTGCCAGCAGCTTAATGGGGACGGGGGGCAATGAGCAGTTCTTC. The rearrangement uses TRBV7-6 and TRBJ2-1, with TRBD2 identical over 7 bases. The CDR3 is 15 residues long. CDR1 and CDR2 from the germline V gene are SGHVS and FNYEAQ. The J segment lost 6 bases and the V segment lost 2 bases, leaving 7 bases of the junction unmatched.

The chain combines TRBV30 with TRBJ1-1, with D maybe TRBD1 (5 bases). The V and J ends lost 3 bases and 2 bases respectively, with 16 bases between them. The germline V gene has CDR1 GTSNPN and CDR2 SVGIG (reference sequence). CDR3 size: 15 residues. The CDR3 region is CAWSDPGTTNTEAFF. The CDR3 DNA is TGTGCCTGGAGCGACCCAGGGACGACTAACACTGAAGCTTTCTTT. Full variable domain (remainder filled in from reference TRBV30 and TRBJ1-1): SQTIHQWPATLVQPVGSPLSLECTVEGTSNPNLYWYRQAAGRGLQLLFYSVGIGQISSEVPQNLSASRPQDRQFILSSKKLLLSDSGFYLCAWSDPGTTNTEAFFGQGTRLTVV.

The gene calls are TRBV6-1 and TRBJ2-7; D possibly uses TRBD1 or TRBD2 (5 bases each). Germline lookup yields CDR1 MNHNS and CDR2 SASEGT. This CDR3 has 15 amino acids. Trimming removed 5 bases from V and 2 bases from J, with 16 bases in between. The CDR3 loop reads CASSSYRGLTYEQYF. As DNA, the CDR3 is TGTGCCAGCAGTTCTTATCGGGGCCTGACCTACGAGCAGTACTTC.

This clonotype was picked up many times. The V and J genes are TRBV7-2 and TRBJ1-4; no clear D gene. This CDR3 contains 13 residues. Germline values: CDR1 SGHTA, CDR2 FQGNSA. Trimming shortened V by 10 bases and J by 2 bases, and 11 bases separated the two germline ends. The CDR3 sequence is CATAMGTNEKLFF. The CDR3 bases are TGTGCCACCGCTATGGGCACTAATGAAAAACTGTTTTTT.

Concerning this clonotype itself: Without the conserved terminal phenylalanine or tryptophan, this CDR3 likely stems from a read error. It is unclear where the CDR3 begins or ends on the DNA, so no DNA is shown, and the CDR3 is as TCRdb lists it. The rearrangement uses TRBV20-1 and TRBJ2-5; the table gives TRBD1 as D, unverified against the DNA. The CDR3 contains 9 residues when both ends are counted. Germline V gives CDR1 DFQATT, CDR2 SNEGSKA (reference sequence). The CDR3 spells CSPGGDPLI.

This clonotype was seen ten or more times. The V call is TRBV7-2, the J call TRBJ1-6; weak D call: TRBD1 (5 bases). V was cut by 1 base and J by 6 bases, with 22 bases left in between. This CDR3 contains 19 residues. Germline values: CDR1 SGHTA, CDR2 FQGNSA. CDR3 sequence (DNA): TGTGCCAGCAGCTTAGGGAGATGGTATACTCCAGGGAGTAATTCACCCCTCCACTTT. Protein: CASSLGRWYTPGSNSPLHF.

CDR3 sequence (DNA): TGTGCCAGCAGTACCCCAACTTCACCCCTCCACTTT. Protein sequence: CASSTPTSPLHF. This chain connects TRBV6-5 to TRBJ1-6; D is ambiguous. The CDR3 consists of 12 residues. Germline V lookup: CDR1 MNHEY, CDR2 SVGAGI. The V and J ends lost 5 bases and 9 bases respectively, with 8 bases between them.

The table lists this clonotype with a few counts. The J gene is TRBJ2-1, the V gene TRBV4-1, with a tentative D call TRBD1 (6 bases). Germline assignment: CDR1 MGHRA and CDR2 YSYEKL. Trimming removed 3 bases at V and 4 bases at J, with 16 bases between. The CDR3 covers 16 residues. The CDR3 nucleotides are TGCGCCAGCAGCCAGGACGACAGGCCGGATTACAATGAGCAGTTCTTC. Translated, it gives CASSQDDRPDYNEQFF.